Detailed here is one T cell receptor beta chain. What it binds is unknown. V was trimmed by 2 bases and J by 7 bases, leaving 15 bases between them. This CDR3 contains 14 residues. Germline V gene sequence: CDR1 SGHRS, CDR2 YFSETQ. The PCR was carried out with 60 Vbeta primers and 13 Jbeta primers. Data came from immunoSEQ multiplex PCR; TCRdb stores just in-frame clones and leaves some out. The sample holds roughly 62,000 clones. The data were taken from a study of cytomegalovirus exposure and HLA in healthy donors. Findings of the study overall: The sole available immune exposure information was CMV serostatus. According to the study, roughly 160 TCR beta chains were cytomegalovirus-associated. A missense DCLRE1C variant was associated with V- and J-gene trimming of TCR beta chains in a later analysis, and an independent cohort replicated the association. Many donors shared some public TCRs, even though most TCR sequences were rare.

The rearrangement links TRBV5-1 to TRBJ1-2; tentatively, D is TRBD1 (5 bases). The sequenced sample consisted of PBMCs. The TCR sequence derives from a woman between 18 and 30 years old in good health and CMV-seronegative. The CDR3 is CASSFSGVGVGYTF. In DNA form, the CDR3 reads TGCGCCAGCAGCTTTAGCGGGGTAGGGGTTGGCTACACCTTC. The full variable domain, completed using reference TRBV5-1 and TRBJ1-2, is KAGVTQTPRYLIKTRGQQVTLSCSPISGHRSVSWYQQTPGQGLQFLFEYFSETQRNKGNFPGRFSGRQFSNSRSEMNVSTLELGDSALYLCASSFSGVGVGYTFGSGTRLTVV.